The 7 T cell receptor beta chains given below trace back to one sample, sequenced in a study of blood T cell repertoires in COVID-19 (TCRdb year 2020). Library construction relied on the immunoSEQ multiplex PCR assay. TCRdb obtained this table from immuneACCESS and retained in-frame rearrangements with V and J assigned. These tables miss some clones; where compared with another copy, unresolved V genes account for less than half of the shortfall, and the remainder is unexplained. For this sample the table gives more than 90,000 clones, of which about 91% were detected only once. The ten largest clones represent around 15% of the sample. Sequenced sample: peripheral blood. All receptors come from a man aged 45-65 years with acute or convalescent COVID-19.

The chain uses TRBV30 and TRBJ1-5; 7 positions match TRBD1. The CDR3 is 13 residues long. J lost 3 bases, V lost 5 bases, and 4 bases had no gene match. CDR1 is GTSNPN and CDR2 is SVGIG in the germline V gene (reference sequence). Here the CDR3 reads CAWGGQVNQPQHF. The CDR3 nucleotides are TGTGCCTGGGGAGGACAGGTCAATCAGCCCCAGCATTTT.

The J gene is TRBJ1-3, the V gene TRBV30; no clear D gene. Germline V gene sequence: CDR1 GTSNPN, CDR2 SVGIG (reference sequence). This CDR3 region has 13 residues. With 8 bases removed from V and 4 bases from J, the gap between germline ends came to 15 bases. In nucleotides, the CDR3 is TGTGCCGCCCGGGTCAAGTCCGGAAACACCATATATTTT. This encodes CAARVKSGNTIYF.

This clone has a handful of counts. The J gene is TRBJ1-1, the V gene TRBV19; 7 nucleotides agree with TRBD1. The length of the CDR3 is 15 residues. V was pared by 6 bases and J by 1 base, with 8 bases of the junction left unmatched. In germline, CDR1 is LNHDA, CDR2 SQIVND (reference sequence). CDR3 nucleotide sequence: TGTGCCAGTAGGTCCCAGGGGGTGAGGAACACTGAAGCTTTCTTT. As protein: CASRSQGVRNTEAFF.

The chain joins TRBV28 to TRBJ1-5, with TRBD1 as a possible D gene (5 bases). Germline CDR1 MDHEN, CDR2 SYDVKM. Trimming shortened V by 3 bases and J by 1 base, and 10 bases separated the two germline ends. The CDR3 has 15 residues. CDR3 protein: CASSLTQGSNQPQHF. The DNA of the CDR3 is TGTGCCAGCAGTTTGACCCAGGGCAGCAATCAGCCCCAGCATTTT.

The V gene is TRBV28, the J gene TRBJ1-1; tentatively, D is TRBD1 (5 bases). The CDR3 spans 12 residues. The germline gives CDR1 MDHEN, CDR2 SYDVKM. The ends were cut back, 3 bases at V and 4 bases at J, with 6 bases in the middle. CDR3 DNA: TGTGCCAGCAGTTTGCAGGGCACTGAAGCTTTCTTT. Its translation: CASSLQGTEAFF.

V is TRBV5-1 and J is TRBJ1-2; 7 bases fit TRBD1. This CDR3 region has 14 residues. V dropped 4 bases and J dropped 0; count of bases not matched to a gene: 3. The germline V gene has CDR1 SGHRS and CDR2 YFSETQ. The CDR3 region is CASSAGQPNYGYTF. CDR3 nucleotide sequence: TGCGCCAGCAGCGCGGGACAGCCTAACTATGGCTACACCTTC. The variable domain in full, with the rest retrieved from reference TRBV5-1 and TRBJ1-2, is KAGVTQTPRYLIKTRGQQVTLSCSPISGHRSVSWYQQTPGQGLQFLFEYFSETQRNKGNFPGRFSGRQFSNSRSEMNVSTLELGDSALYLCASSAGQPNYGYTFGSGTRLTVV.

The chain is built from TRBV6-5 and TRBJ2-7, with 7 bases matching TRBD1. Germline V CDR1 and CDR2: MNHEY, SVGAGI. J was trimmed by 3 bases and V by 5 bases; bases with no gene match: 4. The CDR3 contains 13 residues. Here the CDR3 DNA reads TGTGCCAGCAGTATGGGGACAGACTACGAGCAGTACTTC. Translating gives CASSMGTDYEQYF.